The clone carrying this T cell receptor (beta chain) was found a few times. Its antigen is currently unknown. The sample is drawn from a study of blood T cells in healthy people across ages. Background on the study: Capture by template switching was about one barcoded beta molecule per two T cells.

Together with a sample-barcoded 5' primer, a J-beta primer mix was included in a second PCR lasting about 7 to 12 cycles. Individual samples furnished no less than 2.5 million CDR3-containing paired-end reads apiece. From the 5' RACE reads, TCRdb called clonotypes with MiXCR, one entry per CDR3 protein. Here the sample spans 790,000 or so distinct CDR3 sequences, approximately 60% being singletons. No fewer than 5 micrograms of total RNA were isolated from every sample. General study findings and limits: Age showed a roughly linear inverse relationship with TCR beta diversity per million T cells.

Trimming stripped 2 bases from V and 10 bases from J, with 9 bases between. The length of the CDR3 is 12 residues. Germline V gene lookup returns CDR1 MNHEY and CDR2 SVGEGT. The rearrangement joins TRBV6-2 or TRBV6-3 to TRBJ1-5; D may be TRBD1 (5 bases). The receptor was isolated from a middle-aged man in good health. The specimen sequenced was blood. CDR3 bases: TGTGCCAGCAGTTACGGGGCAGAACCCCAGCATTTT. This gives the protein CASSYGAEPQHF.